This is a list of T cell receptor beta chains from one sample in a study of patients and donors after allogeneic stem cell transplantation. TCRdb processed the RT-PCR reads anew with MiXCR; each CDR3 protein has one entry. Of approximately 200,000 distinct CDR3 sequences in the sample, roughly two fifths were seen once. Sample: blood, either unsorted or a sorted T cell fraction (not recorded which). Receptors were obtained from a human donor who was either an allogeneic HSCT recipient or a stem cell or donor lymphocyte infusion donor (not recorded which). It is not recorded whose cells these are; they may come from a transplant donor. Both conserved end residues are part of each CDR3. A D gene is named only where the DNA matches it firmly. Clone size is given for some rows only: seen once, a few or many times, or a class if the clone is expanded.

abundance	v_gene	j_gene	d_gene	CDR3nt	CDR3aa
.	TRBV5-1	TRBJ2-2	TRBD1	TGCGCCAGCAGCTTAACAGGGGGCGTCGGCGGGGAGCTGTTTTTT	CASSLTGGVGGELFF
.	TRBV4-2	TRBJ2-2	TRBD2	TGTGCCAGCAGCCAACAACTAGCGGGAGTTAAGGGAGCCGGGGAGCTGTTTTTT	CASSQQLAGVKGAGELFF
.	TRBV11-1	TRBJ2-7	TRBD2	TGTGCCAGCAGCCCTCTAGCGGGAGACTACGAGCAGTACTTC	CASSPLAGDYEQYF
few	TRBV5-1	TRBJ1-2	.	TGCGCCAGCAGCTTGCAGTCGGAACGGTTTTATGGCTACACCTTC	CASSLQSERFYGYTF
.	TRBV29-1	TRBJ2-5	TRBD2	TGCAGCGTTAGACGGGGACTAGCGGGGCCTGATCAAGAGACCCAGTACTTC	CSVRRGLAGPDQETQYF
.	TRBV28	TRBJ1-3	.	TGTGCCAGCAGGCCTGGGGGCGTGGAAGGAAACACCATATATTTT	CASRPGGVEGNTIYF
.	TRBV6-1	TRBJ1-2	.	TGTGCCAGCAGGGGGGACGCCGGCTACACCTTC	CASRGDAGYTF
few	TRBV29-1	TRBJ1-1	.	TGCAGCGTCCCAGCCTGGGAGGTCAAAATGGACACTGAAGCTTTCTTT	CSVPAWEVKMDTEAFF
.	TRBV28	TRBJ2-1	TRBD2	TGTGCCAGCAGTCTCGGACTAGCGGCGCTTTTGGGGCAGTTCTTC	CASSLGLAALLGQFF
.	TRBV4-2	TRBJ2-7	.	TGTGCCAGCAGCCAGCCGGGAAACTACGAGCAGTACTTC	CASSQPGNYEQYF
few	TRBV20-1	TRBJ1-1	.	TGCAGTGCTAGATTGGGTAACACTGAAGCTTTCTTT	CSARLGNTEAFF
few	TRBV9	TRBJ2-1	TRBD1	TGTGCCAGCAGCGTTTCCGACAGGGGAGGTAGCTCCTACAATGAGCAGTTCTTC	CASSVSDRGGSSYNEQFF
.	TRBV12-3/TRBV12-4	TRBJ1-5	.	TGTGCCAGCATTCCGCAGGGGACTCTTTTGGATCAGCCCCAGCATTTT	CASIPQGTLLDQPQHF
few	TRBV21-1	TRBJ2-5	.	TGTGCCAGCAGCAAAGAGACCCAGTACTTC	CASSKETQYF
.	TRBV5-1	TRBJ1-1	.	TGCGCCAGCAGCTCTGGTGTTGGTTCCACTGAAGCTTTCTTT	CASSSGVGSTEAFF
.	TRBV6-2/TRBV6-3	TRBJ2-3	.	TGTGCCAGCAGTTACCCGCATCGGAGGGGGGCTAGCACAGATACGCAGTATTTT	CASSYPHRRGASTDTQYF
.	TRBV6-6	TRBJ2-2	.	TGTGCCAGCATCAAAGGGTGGACTGAGAACACCGGGGAGCTGTTTTTT	CASIKGWTENTGELFF
.	TRBV19	TRBJ1-1	.	TGTGCCAGTACAGGGAGGGAGGCTGAAGCTTTCTTT	CASTGREAEAFF
.	TRBV12-3/TRBV12-4	TRBJ1-2	TRBD1	TGTGCCAGCAGTTTAGATCAGGGGGTTGGCTACACCTTC	CASSLDQGVGYTF
.	TRBV10-3	TRBJ2-7	.	TGTGCCATCAGTGAGTCTGCTAGCGCGGGCTCCTACGAGCAGTACTTC	CAISESASAGSYEQYF
.	TRBV4-3	TRBJ2-1	TRBD2	TGCGCCAGCAGCCAAGATAGGGTCGGCGGGAGCTCCTACAATGAGCAGTTCTTC	CASSQDRVGGSSYNEQFF
few	TRBV6-5	TRBJ2-2	.	TGTGCCAGCAGCTCCGCCGGAGACGCCGGGGAGCTGTTTTTT	CASSSAGDAGELFF
.	TRBV20-1	TRBJ2-3	.	TGCAGTGCTAGAGATTACCTGGGGGGCACAGATACGCAGTATTTT	CSARDYLGGTDTQYF
.	TRBV5-8	TRBJ1-5	TRBD1	TGTGCCAGCAGCCCGGGACAGGGGTCCTATAGCAATCAGCCCCAGCATTTT	CASSPGQGSYSNQPQHF
.	TRBV4-1	TRBJ1-1	.	TGCGCCAGCAGCCAGACAGACAGCCCTGAAGCTTTCTTT	CASSQTDSPEAFF
.	TRBV28	TRBJ1-3	TRBD1	TGTGCCAGCAGTTTACCCCCCACAGGGGCGTCAGGAAACACCATATATTTT	CASSLPPTGASGNTIYF
.	TRBV6-5	TRBJ2-7	.	TGTGCCAGCAGTTACTCGAATTCCGAGCAGTACTTC	CASSYSNSEQYF
.	TRBV12-3/TRBV12-4	TRBJ2-2	TRBD2	TGTGCCAGCAGCCCGGGACTAGCGGGAGAGATCGGGGAGCTGTTTTTT	CASSPGLAGEIGELFF
.	TRBV4-2	TRBJ2-7	.	TGTGCCAGCAGCCAAGAGGACCCTTCGTACGAGCAGTACTTC	CASSQEDPSYEQYF
.	TRBV20-1	TRBJ1-5	.	TGCAGTGCTAGAGGGGGACAGCCCCAGCATTTT	CSARGGQPQHF
.	TRBV7-2	TRBJ2-2	.	TGTGCCAGCAGCCCCCGTCTGGGCGGGGAGCTGTTTTTT	CASSPRLGGELFF
few	TRBV2	TRBJ2-2	TRBD2	TGTGCCAGCACTAGCGGGAGGGCCTACCTCGGGGAGCTGTTTTTT	CASTSGRAYLGELFF
few	TRBV20-1	TRBJ2-3	TRBD2	TGCAGTGCTATCAGGACTAGCGGGAGAATAGATACGCAGTATTTT	CSAIRTSGRIDTQYF
.	TRBV7-2	TRBJ1-1	.	TGTGCCAGCAGCTTAGCGGGACGTATGGACACTGAAGCTTTCTTT	CASSLAGRMDTEAFF
few	TRBV4-3	TRBJ1-3	TRBD1	TGCGCCAGCAGCCAAACAGGGGATTATGGAAACACCATATATTTT	CASSQTGDYGNTIYF
few	TRBV28	TRBJ2-1	TRBD2	TGTGCCAGCAGTTTTAGCGGGAGTGTGAATGAGCAGTTCTTC	CASSFSGSVNEQFF
.	TRBV25-1	TRBJ1-1	.	TGTGCCAGCACCGCTCCCGGGCGTATCGAATTT	CASTAPGRIEF
few	TRBV5-1	TRBJ1-4	.	TGCGCCAGCCGGGGACCACCTAATGAAAAACTGTTTTTT	CASRGPPNEKLFF
few	TRBV5-6	TRBJ2-1	TRBD2	TGTGCCAGCAGCCCGAACAGCGGGAGTTCCCAGTTCTTC	CASSPNSGSSQFF
.	TRBV5-1	TRBJ1-1	.	TGCGCCAGCAGCTTGGATCCGGGACTGCCGAACACTGAAGCTTTCTTT	CASSLDPGLPNTEAFF
few	TRBV7-2	TRBJ2-5	.	TGTGCCAGCAGCTCCCTTCCTCTCGGGAGCCCTGCCCAAGAGACCCAGTACTTC	CASSSLPLGSPAQETQYF
.	TRBV3-1	TRBJ2-7	TRBD2	TGTGCCAGCAGCCTCGGGACTAGCGAAACCTACGAGCAGTACTTC	CASSLGTSETYEQYF